These 16 T cell receptor beta chains originate from one sample sequenced in a study of blood T cell repertoires in COVID-19. Here immunoSEQ multiplex PCR was the method, and the copy in TCRdb shows in-frame clones only, minus some. In the table there are about 410,000 clones, roughly 87% of which are singletons. The sequenced sample was PBMCs or T cells enriched from blood (not recorded which). All receptors come from a young man who had recovered from COVID-19.

The V gene is TRBV11-2, the J gene TRBJ2-3, with 9 bases matching TRBD2. V dropped 4 bases and J dropped 6; count of bases not matched to a gene: 5. CDR1 is SGHAT, CDR2 FQNNGV, per germline. The CDR3 runs to 14 residues. The CDR3 loop is CASSSSGNGDTQYF. CDR3 DNA sequence: TGTGCCAGCAGCTCTAGCGGGAATGGGGATACGCAGTATTTT. The full variable domain, completed using reference TRBV11-2 and TRBJ2-3, is EAGVAQSPRYKIIEKRQSVAFWCNPISGHATLYWYQQILGQGPKLLIQFQNNGVVDDSQLPKDRFSAERLKGVDSTLKIQPAKLEDSAVYLCASSSSGNGDTQYFGPGTRLTVL.

The rearrangement joins TRBV6-1 to TRBJ1-3; D ambiguous. Germline V gene sequence: CDR1 MNHNS, CDR2 SASEGT. V was pared by 6 bases and J by 0 bases, with 9 bases between. The CDR3 has 14 amino acids. The CDR3 sequence is CASSNPHSGNTIYF. For the CDR3, the DNA is TGTGCCAGCAGCAATCCCCACTCTGGAAACACCATATATTTT.

The genes are TRBV21-1 and TRBJ1-3; the table's D call of TRBD1 was not tested on the DNA. TRBV21-1 is classified as a pseudogene. This CDR3 is 14 amino acids long. CDR3 DNA sequence: TGTGCCAGCCGGACAGGGCGTCCTGGAAACACCATATATTTT. It yields the protein CASRTGRPGNTIYF.

This chain joins TRBV5-1 and TRBJ2-3, with TRBD2 identical over 7 bases. With 0 bases clipped from V and 0 bases from J, the junction kept 1 base outside the gene matches. In germline, CDR1 is SGHRS, CDR2 YFSETQ. There are 15 residues in the CDR3. CDR3 loop: CASSLGGRSTDTQYF. The CDR3 bases are TGCGCCAGCAGCTTGGGCGGGAGAAGCACAGATACGCAGTATTTT.

This sequence joins TRBV11-3 and TRBJ1-1; D gene unclear. Germline values: CDR1 SGHNT, CDR2 YENEEA. Trimming cost V 8 bases and J 2 bases, with 9 bases left between them. The CDR3 length is 12 residues. Here the CDR3 DNA reads TGTGCCAGCTGCGCGGGCAACACTGAAGCTTTCTTT. Translated: CASCAGNTEAFF. Drawing the rest from reference TRBV11-3 and TRBJ1-1, the complete variable domain is EAGVVQSPRYKIIEKKQPVAFWCNPISGHNTLYWYLQNLGQGPELLIRYENEEAVDDSQLPKDRFSAERLKGVDSTLKIQPAELGDSAVYLCASCAGNTEAFFGQGTRLTVV.

This chain connects TRBV5-1 to TRBJ2-2; the match to TRBD2 covers 13 bases. Germline V lookup: CDR1 SGHRS, CDR2 YFSETQ. CDR3 length equals 18 residues. The junction had 11 bases not matched to a gene; V was cut back by 4 bases and J by 5 bases. This chain's CDR3 is CASSVRTSGGVSTGELFF. In DNA, the CDR3 is TGCGCCAGCAGCGTAAGGACTAGCGGGGGCGTTTCTACCGGGGAGCTGTTTTTT.

This chain joins TRBV19 and TRBJ1-4; D call uncertain. V lost 5 bases and J 8 bases, leaving 15 bases between the germline ends. CDR1 LNHDA and CDR2 SQIVND come from the germline V gene (reference sequence). This CDR3 spans 14 amino acids. CDR3 sequence (DNA): TGTGCCAGTAGTCCCCCGTGGGGAGAGGAAAAACTGTTTTTT. It is translated as CASSPPWGEEKLFF.

The chain links TRBV28 to TRBJ2-2, with D possibly being TRBD2 (6 bases). V lost 6 bases and J lost 1, with 6 bases in between. The CDR3 runs to 13 residues. Germline CDR1 and CDR2: MDHEN and SYDVKM. CDR3 sequence: CASSGGNTGELFF. In DNA, the CDR3 is TGTGCCAGCAGCGGGGGGAACACCGGGGAGCTGTTTTTT.

This chain links TRBV28 with TRBJ2-2; 7 bases line up with TRBD1. This CDR3 comprises 15 residues. Germline loops: CDR1 MDHEN, CDR2 SYDVKM. V lost 1 base, J lost 7 bases, and 6 bases stayed unmatched. DNA of the CDR3: TGTGCCAGCAGTTTATCCCGACAGGGCGACGGGGAGCTGTTTTTT. Its translation: CASSLSRQGDGELFF. The full variable domain, in which reference TRBV28 and TRBJ2-2 provide the parts outside the CDR3, is DVKVTQSSRYLVKRTGEKVFLECVQDMDHENMFWYRQDPGLGLRLIYFSYDVKMKEKGDIPEGYSVSREKKERFSLILESASTNQTSMYLCASSLSRQGDGELFFGEGSRLTVL.

The V and J genes are TRBV12-2 and TRBJ1-5; the table's D call of TRBD1 was not tested on the DNA. TRBV12-2 is a pseudogene. The CDR3 totals 14 residues. The CDR3 coding sequence is TGTGCAAGTCGCTTAAATCACAGGGGACAGCCCCAGCATTTT. Protein product: CASRLNHRGQPQHF.

This clone was counted once. The chain combines TRBV19 with TRBJ2-7; TRBD1 matches 9 bases. In germline, CDR1 is LNHDA, CDR2 SQIVND (reference sequence). Trimming at V came to 5 bases and at J to 5 bases, leaving 7 bases not matched to a gene. The CDR3 is 14 residues long. The CDR3 protein is CASSRTGEPDEQYF. Here the CDR3 DNA reads TGTGCCAGTAGTCGGACAGGGGAACCAGACGAGCAGTACTTC.

Here the CDR3 reads CASSRGTPLNNEQFF. The CDR3 DNA follows: TGTGCCAGTTCAAGGGGGACCCCGCTTAACAATGAGCAGTTCTTC. The chain links TRBV5-4 to TRBJ2-1, with a weak D call TRBD1 (6 bases). The germline V gene has CDR1 SGHNT and CDR2 YYREEE (reference sequence). CDR3 size: 15 residues. Trimming removed 8 bases from V and 5 bases from J, with 20 bases in between.

The DNA of the CDR3 is TGCGCCAGCAGTGAGTCAACAGGGCAGGGGGCAGATACGCAGTATTTT. Protein product: CASSESTGQGADTQYF. V is TRBV10-1 and J is TRBJ2-3; TRBD1 matches 7 bases. CDR1 and CDR2 from the germline V gene are WNHNN and SYGVQD (reference sequence). J was trimmed by 4 bases and V by 0 bases; bases with no gene match: 7. The CDR3 is made up of 16 amino acids.

The V gene is TRBV19, the J gene TRBJ2-2; no reliable D call. The CDR3 runs 14 residues. CDR1 is LNHDA and CDR2 is SQIVND in the germline V gene (reference sequence). The germline V and J ends were trimmed by 7 bases and 1 base, with 10 bases remaining between them. This CDR3 reads CASIRQKNTGELFF. The CDR3 region has the DNA TGTGCCAGTATACGCCAGAAGAACACCGGGGAGCTGTTTTTT.

The chain uses TRBV6-5 and TRBJ2-7, with 7 bases fitting TRBD2. V trimming: 6 bases; J trimming: 3 bases; junction bases outside the gene matches: 8. CDR1 is MNHEY and CDR2 is SVGAGI in the germline V gene. This CDR3 comprises 14 residues. The CDR3 coding sequence is TGTGCCAGCAGGGGGAGGACTAGAAGCTACGAGCAGTACTTC. Protein sequence: CASRGRTRSYEQYF.

The J gene is TRBJ2-3, the V gene TRBV27, with 10 bases lining up with TRBD2. The length of the CDR3 is 14 residues. Trimming took 4 bases from V and 5 from J; bases not matched to a gene: 3. Germline CDR1 reads MNHEY; CDR2 reads SMNVEV (reference sequence). CDR3 in DNA: TGTGCCAGCAGTTCGATAGCGGGAGGAGATACGCAGTATTTT. Translated: CASSSIAGGDTQYF.